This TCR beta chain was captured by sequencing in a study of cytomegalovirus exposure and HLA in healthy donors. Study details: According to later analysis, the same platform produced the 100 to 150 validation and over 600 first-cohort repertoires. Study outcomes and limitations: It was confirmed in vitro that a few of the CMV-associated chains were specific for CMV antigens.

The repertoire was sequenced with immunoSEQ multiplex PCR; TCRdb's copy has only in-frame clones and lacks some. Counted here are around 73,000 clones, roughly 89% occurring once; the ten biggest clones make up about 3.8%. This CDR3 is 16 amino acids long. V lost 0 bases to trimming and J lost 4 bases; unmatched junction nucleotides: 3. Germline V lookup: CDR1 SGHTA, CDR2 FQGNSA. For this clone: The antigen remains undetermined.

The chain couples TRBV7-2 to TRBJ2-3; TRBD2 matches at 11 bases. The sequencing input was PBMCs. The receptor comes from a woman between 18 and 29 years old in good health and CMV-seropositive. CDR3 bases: TGTGCCAGCAGCTTAGCTAGCGGGGGGGCATCAGATACGCAGTATTTT. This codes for CASSLASGGASDTQYF.